This T cell receptor beta chain originates from a study of a mutant IDH1 vaccine in newly diagnosed glioma. Across the study: Initiation of the vaccine course occurred 4-6 weeks after radiotherapy alone, or alongside temozolomide cycles. Pretreatment consisted of radiotherapy, temozolomide, or both, with most receiving both.

The CDR3 sequence is 14 residues long. Germline lookup yields CDR1 MNHNY and CDR2 SVGAGI (reference sequence). The V end lost 2 bases, the J end lost 1 base, and 9 bases lay between the germline ends. Time point of the sample: week 35, safety follow-up. A single vaccine dose contained 300 ug of mutant IDH1 20-mer peptide, and topical imiquimod was used with it. Each donor presented with a new WHO grade 3 or 4 astrocytoma that tested IDH1-mutant and showed ATRX loss. With respect to this clone: Its target is not known.

Profiled with immunoSEQ multiplex PCR; TCRdb holds only in-frame clones, not every one. Among roughly 60,000 clones listed, roughly 74% were seen once. The study, taken as a whole, reports: Seemingly, top peripheral T cell clonotype changes bore no relation to pseudoprogression.

The chain combines TRBV6-6 with TRBJ2-7; D remains unclear. This sequence was found in a man between 45 and 60 years old with glioma. Sequencing was performed on PBMCs, taken from a glioma patient whose treatment included an IDH1 peptide vaccine. DNA for the CDR3: TGTGCCAGCAGTTACGGACCGTTTTCCTACGAGCAGTACTTC. Its translation is CASSYGPFSYEQYF.